Shown below are 8 T cell receptor beta chains from a single sample sequenced in a study of human T cells and chemical hapten exposure. In TCRdb, the RACE reads were re-called with MiXCR into one record per CDR3 protein. The data hold more than 70,000 distinct CDR3 sequences, with just under 9% observed a single time. Time point defined: healthy volunteer bleed at 2 weeks. Whole blood that had not been fractionated was the source of extracted total RNA. Sequencing used whole blood. These TCRs come from a female donor in good health. Some clones in this sample may be carry-over from other donors' samples.

This clonotype was recorded at least ten times. The V call is TRBV12-3 or TRBV12-4, the J call TRBJ1-6, with D unclear. V shed 5 bases and J shed 7 bases, with 12 bases lying between them. The CDR3 extends over 14 amino acids. The CDR3 region has the DNA TGTGCCAGCAGTATAGTCAAGTCCAATTCACCCCTCCACTTT. Residues: CASSIVKSNSPLHF.

This clonotype was detected only a few times. This chain joins TRBV7-2 and TRBJ1-1; 7 bases line up with TRBD1. V lost 3 bases to trimming and J lost 4 bases; unmatched junction nucleotides: 5. Germline CDR1 SGHTA, CDR2 FQGNSA. The CDR3 spans 14 residues. The CDR3 loop reads CASSFHEGATEAFF. For the CDR3, the DNA is TGTGCCAGCAGCTTTCACGAGGGGGCCACTGAAGCTTTCTTT.

This clonotype has at least ten counts. The V and J genes are TRBV29-1 and TRBJ2-7, with 11 positions matching TRBD1. J gave up 6 bases and V 3 bases, and 1 base lay outside the gene matches. In germline, CDR1 is SQVTM, CDR2 ANQGSEA. The CDR3 has 12 residues. DNA for the CDR3: TGCAGCGTTGATGGGACAGGGGGCGAGCAGTACTTC. Amino acids: CSVDGTGGEQYF.

Details on this clonotype: A much bigger clone sits one base away, suggesting this may be a read error. CDR3 loop: CDSSLQGGSYEQYF. As DNA, the CDR3 is TGTGACAGCAGTTTACAGGGGGGCTCCTACGAGCAGTACTTC. The chain carries TRBV28 and TRBJ2-7, with 8 bases that match TRBD1. The CDR3 runs to 14 residues. Germline CDR1 is MDHEN and CDR2 is SYDVKM.

This clonotype was picked up a small number of times. The V and J genes are TRBV4-1 and TRBJ2-1; 7 bases agree with TRBD1. The CDR3 covers 17 residues. The ends lost 0 bases at V and 4 bases at J; junction bases unmatched: 9. The V gene's germline CDR1 is MGHRA and CDR2 YSYEKL. CDR3 coding DNA: TGCGCCAGCAGCCAAGAATCGACAGGGCCCCCTTACAATGAGCAGTTCTTC. Translated: CASSQESTGPPYNEQFF.

The chain joins TRBV12-3 or TRBV12-4 to TRBJ2-7, with D possibly matching TRBD2 (6 bases). Trimming stripped 0 bases from V and 5 bases from J, with 17 bases between. The CDR3 runs 16 residues. In DNA form, the CDR3 reads TGTGCCAGCAGTTTAGCGCTAGGAGGGAGTCAGAACGAGCAGTACTTC. Amino acids: CASSLALGGSQNEQYF.

This chain connects TRBV28 to TRBJ2-1; 11 bases match TRBD2. J was trimmed by 4 bases and V by 2 bases; bases with no gene match: 4. Germline assignment: CDR1 MDHEN and CDR2 SYDVKM. The CDR3 length is 16 residues. CDR3 bases: TGTGCCAGCAGTTTAACTAGCGGGAGTATGTACAATGAGCAGTTCTTC. Translation: CASSLTSGSMYNEQFF.

This clonotype has a count of ten or more. The J gene is TRBJ2-3, the V gene TRBV7-6; 7 nucleotides match TRBD1. V lost 5 bases and J lost 3; bases outside the gene matches: 8. This CDR3 is 15 amino acids long. Germline CDR1 SGHVS, CDR2 FNYEAQ. CDR3 bases: TGTGCCAGCAGCCCGGGACAGCTCGGGACAGATACGCAGTATTTT. Translated, it gives CASSPGQLGTDTQYF.